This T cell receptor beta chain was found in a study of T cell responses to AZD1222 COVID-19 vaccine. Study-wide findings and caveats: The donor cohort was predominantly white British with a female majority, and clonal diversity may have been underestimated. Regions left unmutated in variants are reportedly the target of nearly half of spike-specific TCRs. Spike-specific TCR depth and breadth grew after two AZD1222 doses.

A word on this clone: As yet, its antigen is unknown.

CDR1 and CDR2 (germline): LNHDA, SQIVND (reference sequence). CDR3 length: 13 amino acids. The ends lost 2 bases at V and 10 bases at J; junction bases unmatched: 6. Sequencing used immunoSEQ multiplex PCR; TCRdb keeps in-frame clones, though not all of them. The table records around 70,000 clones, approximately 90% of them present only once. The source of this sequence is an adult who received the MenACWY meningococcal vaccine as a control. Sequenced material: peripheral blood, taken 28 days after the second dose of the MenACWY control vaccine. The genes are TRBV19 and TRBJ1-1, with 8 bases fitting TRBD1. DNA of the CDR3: TGTGCCAGTAGTATACAGGGGGCGTGGGGAGCTTTCTTT. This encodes CASSIQGAWGAFF.